The text below deals with one T cell receptor (beta chain). This sample is drawn from a study of blood T cell repertoires in COVID-19. J lost 0 bases, V lost 6 bases, and 4 bases had no gene match. The CDR3 spans 15 residues. Per the germline V gene, CDR1 is KGHSH and CDR2 is LQKENI. Clones were sequenced by immunoSEQ multiplex PCR, and TCRdb holds only the in-frame ones, with some missing. The table lists approximately 120,000 clones, roughly 79% of them singletons. The receptor comes from a human donor in a cohort sampled during active COVID-19. V gene TRBV18 combines with J gene TRBJ2-7, with 11 bases identical to TRBD1. The sequenced sample was peripheral blood. In nucleotides, the CDR3 is TGTGCCAGCTCTGCCGGGACAGGGGGCTCCTACGAGCAGTACTTC. Protein: CASSAGTGGSYEQYF.